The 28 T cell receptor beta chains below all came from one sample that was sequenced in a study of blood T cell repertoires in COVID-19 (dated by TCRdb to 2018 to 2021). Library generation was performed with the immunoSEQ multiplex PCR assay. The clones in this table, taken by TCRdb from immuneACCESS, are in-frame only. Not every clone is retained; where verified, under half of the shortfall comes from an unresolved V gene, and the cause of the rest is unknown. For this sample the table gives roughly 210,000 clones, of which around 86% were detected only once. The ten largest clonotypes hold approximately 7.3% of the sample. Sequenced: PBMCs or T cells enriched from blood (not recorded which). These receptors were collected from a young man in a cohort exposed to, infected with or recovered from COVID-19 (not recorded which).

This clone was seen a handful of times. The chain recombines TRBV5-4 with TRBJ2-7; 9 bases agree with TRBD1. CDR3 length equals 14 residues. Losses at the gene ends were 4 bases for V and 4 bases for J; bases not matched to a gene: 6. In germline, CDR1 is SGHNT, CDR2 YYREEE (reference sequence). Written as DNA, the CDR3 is TGTGCCAGCAGCGCTGGGACAGGGAGGTACGAGCAGTACTTC. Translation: CASSAGTGRYEQYF.

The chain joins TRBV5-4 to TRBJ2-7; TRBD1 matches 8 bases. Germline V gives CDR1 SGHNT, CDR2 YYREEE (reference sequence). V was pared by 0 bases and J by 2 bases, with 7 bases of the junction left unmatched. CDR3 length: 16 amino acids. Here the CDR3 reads CASSLDGQGITYEQYF. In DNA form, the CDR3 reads TGTGCCAGCAGCTTGGACGGACAGGGTATCACCTACGAGCAGTACTTC.

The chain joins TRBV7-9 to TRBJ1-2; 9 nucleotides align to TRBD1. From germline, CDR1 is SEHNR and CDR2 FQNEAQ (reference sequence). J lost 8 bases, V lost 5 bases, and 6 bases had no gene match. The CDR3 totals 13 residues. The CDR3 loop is CASSLQGAGGYTF. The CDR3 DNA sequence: TGTGCCAGCAGCCTACAGGGGGCGGGAGGCTACACCTTC.

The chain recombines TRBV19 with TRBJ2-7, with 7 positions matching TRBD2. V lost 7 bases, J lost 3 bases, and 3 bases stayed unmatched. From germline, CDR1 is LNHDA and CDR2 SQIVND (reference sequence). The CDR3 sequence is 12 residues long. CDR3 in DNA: TGTGCCAGTATGGGACTAAACTACGAGCAGTACTTC. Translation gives CASMGLNYEQYF. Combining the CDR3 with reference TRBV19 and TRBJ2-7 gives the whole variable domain DGGITQSPKYLFRKEGQNVTLSCEQNLNHDAMYWYRQDPGQGLRLIYYSQIVNDFQKGDIAEGYSVSREKKESFPLTVTSAQKNPTAFYLCASMGLNYEQYFGPGTRLTVT.

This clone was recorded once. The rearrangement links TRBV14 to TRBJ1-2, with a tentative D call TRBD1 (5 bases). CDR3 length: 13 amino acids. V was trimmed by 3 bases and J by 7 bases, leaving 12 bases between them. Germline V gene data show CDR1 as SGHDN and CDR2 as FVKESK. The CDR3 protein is CASSQLLTAGYTF. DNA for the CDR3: TGTGCCAGCAGCCAGCTTTTGACAGCTGGCTACACCTTC.

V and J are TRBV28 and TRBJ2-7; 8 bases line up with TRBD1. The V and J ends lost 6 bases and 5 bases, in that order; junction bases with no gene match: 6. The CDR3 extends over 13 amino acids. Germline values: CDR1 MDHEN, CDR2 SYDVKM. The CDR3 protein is CASRGQGRHEQYF. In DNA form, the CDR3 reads TGTGCCAGCAGAGGACAGGGCCGGCACGAGCAGTACTTC.

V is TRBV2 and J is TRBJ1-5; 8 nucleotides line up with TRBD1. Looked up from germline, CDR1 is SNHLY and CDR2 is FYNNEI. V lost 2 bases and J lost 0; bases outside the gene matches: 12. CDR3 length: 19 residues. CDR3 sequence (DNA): TGTGCCAGCAGTGAAACGGGACAGGCCTGGAGCTATAGCAATCAGCCCCAGCATTTT. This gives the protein CASSETGQAWSYSNQPQHF.

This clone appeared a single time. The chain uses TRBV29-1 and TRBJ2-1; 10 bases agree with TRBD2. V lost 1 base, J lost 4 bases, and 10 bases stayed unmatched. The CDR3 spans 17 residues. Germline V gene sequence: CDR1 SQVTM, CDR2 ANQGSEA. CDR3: CSVEVPRAGGPYNEQFF. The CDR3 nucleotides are TGCAGCGTTGAAGTCCCTCGAGCGGGAGGGCCGTACAATGAGCAGTTCTTC.

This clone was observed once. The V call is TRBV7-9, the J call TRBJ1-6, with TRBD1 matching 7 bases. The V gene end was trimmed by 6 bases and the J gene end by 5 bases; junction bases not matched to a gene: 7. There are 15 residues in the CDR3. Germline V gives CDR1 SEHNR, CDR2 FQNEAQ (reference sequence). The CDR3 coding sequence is TGTGCCAGCAGTTATCCGGGACAGAATAATTCACCCCTCCACTTT. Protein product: CASSYPGQNNSPLHF.

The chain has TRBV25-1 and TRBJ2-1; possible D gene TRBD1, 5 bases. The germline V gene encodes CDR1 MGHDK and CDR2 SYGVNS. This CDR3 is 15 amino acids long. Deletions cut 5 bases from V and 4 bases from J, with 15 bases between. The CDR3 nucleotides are TGTGCCAGCAGTCTAAGGGGCGATTCTTACAATGAGCAGTTCTTC. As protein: CASSLRGDSYNEQFF. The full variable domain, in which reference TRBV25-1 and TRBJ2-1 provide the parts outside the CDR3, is EADIYQTPRYLVIGTGKKITLECSQTMGHDKMYWYQQDPGMELHLIHYSYGVNSTEKGDLSSESTVSRIRTEHFPLTLESARPSHTSQYLCASSLRGDSYNEQFFGPGTRLTVL.

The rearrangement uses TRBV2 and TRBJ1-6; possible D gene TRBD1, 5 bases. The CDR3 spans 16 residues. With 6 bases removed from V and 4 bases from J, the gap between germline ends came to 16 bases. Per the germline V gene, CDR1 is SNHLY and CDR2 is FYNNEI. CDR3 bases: TGTGCCAGCAGGCCGTCAGGGCTTCTGTATAATTCACCCCTCCACTTT. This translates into CASRPSGLLYNSPLHF. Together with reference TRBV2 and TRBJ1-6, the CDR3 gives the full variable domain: EPEVTQTPSHQVTQMGQEVILRCVPISNHLYFYWYRQILGQKVEFLVSFYNNEISEKSEIFDDQFSVERPDGSNFTLKIRSTKLEDSAMYFCASRPSGLLYNSPLHFGNGTRLTVT.

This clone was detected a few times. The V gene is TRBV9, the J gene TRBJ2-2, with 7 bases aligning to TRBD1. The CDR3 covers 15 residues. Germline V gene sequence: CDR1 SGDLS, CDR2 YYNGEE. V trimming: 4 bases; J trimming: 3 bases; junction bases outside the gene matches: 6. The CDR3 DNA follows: TGTGCCAGCAGCCCCGGGACAGACTACACCGGGGAGCTGTTTTTT. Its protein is CASSPGTDYTGELFF.

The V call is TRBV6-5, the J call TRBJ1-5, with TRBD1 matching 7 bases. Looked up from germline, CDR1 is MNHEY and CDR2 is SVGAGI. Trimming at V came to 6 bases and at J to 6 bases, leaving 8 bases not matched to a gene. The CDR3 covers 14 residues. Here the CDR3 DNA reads TGTGCCAGCAGGTACAGGGGCTTGGGTCAGCCCCAGCATTTT. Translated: CASRYRGLGQPQHF.

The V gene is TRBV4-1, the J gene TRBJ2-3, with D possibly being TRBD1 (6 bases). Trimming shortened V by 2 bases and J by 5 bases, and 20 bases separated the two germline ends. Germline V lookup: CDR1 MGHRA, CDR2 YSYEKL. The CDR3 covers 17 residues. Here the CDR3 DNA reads TGCGCCAGCAGCCAACCCGGGCAGGGGTCAGTCGTAGATACGCAGTATTTT. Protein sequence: CASSQPGQGSVVDTQYF.

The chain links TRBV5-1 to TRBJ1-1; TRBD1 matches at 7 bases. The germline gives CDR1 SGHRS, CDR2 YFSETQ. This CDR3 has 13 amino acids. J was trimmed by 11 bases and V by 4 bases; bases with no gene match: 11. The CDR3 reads CASSARDRAGAFF. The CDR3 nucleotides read TGCGCCAGCAGCGCCCGCGACAGGGCAGGGGCTTTCTTT.

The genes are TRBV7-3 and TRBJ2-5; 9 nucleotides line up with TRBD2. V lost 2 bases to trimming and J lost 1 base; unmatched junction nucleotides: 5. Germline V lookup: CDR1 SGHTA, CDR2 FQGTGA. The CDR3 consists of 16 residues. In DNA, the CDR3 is TGTGCCAGCAGCTTATTAGCGGGAGCCACCCAAGAGACCCAGTACTTC. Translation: CASSLLAGATQETQYF.

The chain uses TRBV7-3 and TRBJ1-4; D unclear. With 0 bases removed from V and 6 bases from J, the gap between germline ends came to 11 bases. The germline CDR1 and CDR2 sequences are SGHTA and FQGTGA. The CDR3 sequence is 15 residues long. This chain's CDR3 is CASSLTPPGYEKLFF. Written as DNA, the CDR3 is TGTGCCAGCAGCTTAACGCCCCCAGGATATGAAAAACTGTTTTTT.

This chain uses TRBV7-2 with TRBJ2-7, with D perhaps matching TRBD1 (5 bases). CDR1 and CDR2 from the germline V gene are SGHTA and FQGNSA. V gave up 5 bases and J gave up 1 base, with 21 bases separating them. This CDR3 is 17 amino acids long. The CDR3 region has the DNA TGTGCCAGCAGCACGCCTCTTAGGGGTCTCTTTTCCTACGAGCAGTACTTC. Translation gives CASSTPLRGLFSYEQYF.

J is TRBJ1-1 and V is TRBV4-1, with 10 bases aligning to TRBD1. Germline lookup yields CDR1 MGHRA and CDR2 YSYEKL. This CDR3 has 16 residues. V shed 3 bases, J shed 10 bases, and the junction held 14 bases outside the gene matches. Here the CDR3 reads CASSQGPGQGPLLAFF. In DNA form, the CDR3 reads TGCGCCAGCAGCCAGGGTCCGGGACAGGGGCCGTTATTAGCTTTCTTT.

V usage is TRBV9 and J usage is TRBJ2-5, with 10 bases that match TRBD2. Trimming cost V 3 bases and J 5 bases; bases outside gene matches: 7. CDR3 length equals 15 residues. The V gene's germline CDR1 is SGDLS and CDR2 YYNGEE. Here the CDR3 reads CASSARAGGSETQYF. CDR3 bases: TGTGCCAGCAGCGCTCGAGCGGGAGGGAGCGAGACCCAGTACTTC. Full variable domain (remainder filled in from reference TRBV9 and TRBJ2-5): DSGVTQTPKHLITATGQRVTLRCSPRSGDLSVYWYQQSLDQGLQFLIQYYNGEERAKGNILERFSAQQFPDLHSELNLSSLELGDSALYFCASSARAGGSETQYFGPGTRLLVL.

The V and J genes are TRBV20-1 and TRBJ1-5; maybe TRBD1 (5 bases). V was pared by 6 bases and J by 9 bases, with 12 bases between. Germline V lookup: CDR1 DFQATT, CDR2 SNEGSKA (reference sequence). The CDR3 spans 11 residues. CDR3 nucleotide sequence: TGCAGTGCGGAAGGGGAAGGGCCCCAGCATTTT. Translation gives CSAEGEGPQHF.

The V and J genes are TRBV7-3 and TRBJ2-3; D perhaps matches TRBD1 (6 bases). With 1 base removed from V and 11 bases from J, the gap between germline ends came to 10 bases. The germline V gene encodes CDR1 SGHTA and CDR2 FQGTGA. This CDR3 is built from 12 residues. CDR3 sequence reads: CASSLNQGLQYF. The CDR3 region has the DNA TGTGCCAGCAGCTTAAACCAGGGGTTGCAGTATTTT.

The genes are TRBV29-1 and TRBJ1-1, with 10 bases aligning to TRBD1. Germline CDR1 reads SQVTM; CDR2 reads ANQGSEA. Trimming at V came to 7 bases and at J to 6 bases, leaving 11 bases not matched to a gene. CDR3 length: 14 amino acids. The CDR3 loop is CSAPGQGIFAEAFF. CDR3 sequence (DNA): TGCAGCGCCCCGGGACAGGGGATATTTGCTGAAGCTTTCTTT.

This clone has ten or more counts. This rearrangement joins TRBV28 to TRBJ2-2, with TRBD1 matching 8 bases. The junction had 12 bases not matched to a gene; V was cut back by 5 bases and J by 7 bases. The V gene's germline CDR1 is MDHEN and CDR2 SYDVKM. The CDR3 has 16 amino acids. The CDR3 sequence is CASSAQGARKGGELFF. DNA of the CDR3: TGTGCCAGCAGTGCGCAGGGGGCGCGAAAAGGCGGGGAGCTGTTTTTT.

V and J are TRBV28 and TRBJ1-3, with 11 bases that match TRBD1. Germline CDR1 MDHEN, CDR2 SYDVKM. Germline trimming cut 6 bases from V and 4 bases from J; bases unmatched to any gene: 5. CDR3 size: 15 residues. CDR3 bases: TGTGCCAGCAGAGGACAGGGGGCAAGGGGAAACACCATATATTTT. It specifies CASRGQGARGNTIYF.

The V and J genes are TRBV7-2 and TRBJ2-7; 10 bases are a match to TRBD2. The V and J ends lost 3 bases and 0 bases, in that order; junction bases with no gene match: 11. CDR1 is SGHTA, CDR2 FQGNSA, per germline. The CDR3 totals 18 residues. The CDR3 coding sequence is TGTGCCAGCAGCTTTGACAGGGGACTAGCGCGTAGCTCCTACGAGCAGTACTTC. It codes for CASSFDRGLARSSYEQYF.

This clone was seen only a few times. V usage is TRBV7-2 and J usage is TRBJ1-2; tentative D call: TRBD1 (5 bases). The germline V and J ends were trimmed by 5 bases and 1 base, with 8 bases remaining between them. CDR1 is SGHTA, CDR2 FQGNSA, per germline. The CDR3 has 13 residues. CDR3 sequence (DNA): TGTGCCAGCAGCCAACAGGTTAACTATGGCTACACCTTC. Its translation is CASSQQVNYGYTF.

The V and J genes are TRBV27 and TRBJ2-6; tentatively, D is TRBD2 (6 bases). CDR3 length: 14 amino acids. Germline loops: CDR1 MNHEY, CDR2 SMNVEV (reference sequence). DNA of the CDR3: TGTGCTACACGCCCGGGGGCTGGGGCCAACGTCCTGACTTTC. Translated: CATRPGAGANVLTF.